This is a list of T cell receptor beta chains from one sample in a study of shared clonotypes between healthy human individuals. Only in-frame clones appear in the TCRdb table, and some are missing; sequencing was by immunoSEQ multiplex PCR. Of around 1.4 million clones in the sample, approximately 98.5% were seen once. Material for sequencing was naive CD4+ T cells sorted from blood. Source of these receptors: a man aged 25 to 45 in good health. Both conserved end residues are part of each CDR3. D genes are given only for firm matches. Clone sizes are given selectively: once, few, many, or a class where the clone is expanded.

d_call: -
j_call: TRBJ2-3
v_call: TRBV5-1
clone_size: -
cdr3_aa: CASSLTQAAADTQYF
cdr3_nt: TGCGCCAGCAGCTTAACACAGGCAGCCGCAGATACGCAGTATTTT

d_call: -
j_call: TRBJ1-5
v_call: TRBV9
clone_size: -
cdr3_aa: CASSPGRGANQPQHF
cdr3_nt: TGTGCCAGCAGCCCCGGTAGGGGGGCCAATCAGCCCCAGCATTTT

d_call: -
j_call: TRBJ2-1
v_call: TRBV4-1
clone_size: -
cdr3_aa: CASSQDATSTSYNEQFF
cdr3_nt: TGCGCCAGCAGCCAAGATGCTACTTCCACGTCCTACAATGAGCAGTTCTTC

d_call: TRBD2
j_call: TRBJ2-3
v_call: TRBV6-4
clone_size: once
cdr3_aa: CASSPLAGGTDTQYF
cdr3_nt: TGTGCCAGCAGTCCTCTGGCGGGAGGTACAGATACGCAGTATTTT

d_call: -
j_call: TRBJ1-5
v_call: TRBV10-3
clone_size: -
cdr3_aa: CAISESSNQPQHF
cdr3_nt: TGTGCCATCAGTGAGTCCAGCAATCAGCCCCAGCATTTT

d_call: -
j_call: TRBJ2-7
v_call: TRBV14
clone_size: -
cdr3_aa: CASSASNEQYF
cdr3_nt: TGTGCCAGCAGCGCCTCTAACGAGCAGTACTTC

d_call: TRBD2
j_call: TRBJ2-3
v_call: TRBV4-3
clone_size: -
cdr3_aa: CASSLSGRGTDTQYF
cdr3_nt: TGCGCCAGCAGCCTTAGCGGGAGAGGCACAGATACGCAGTATTTT

d_call: -
j_call: TRBJ1-1
v_call: TRBV7-6
clone_size: -
cdr3_aa: CASSLDQHGTEAFF
cdr3_nt: TGTGCCAGCAGCCTGGACCAACACGGGACTGAAGCTTTCTTT

d_call: -
j_call: TRBJ1-2
v_call: TRBV4-3
clone_size: -
cdr3_aa: CASSQPWGMHGYTF
cdr3_nt: TGCGCCAGCAGCCAGCCGTGGGGGATGCATGGCTACACCTTC

d_call: TRBD1
j_call: TRBJ1-2
v_call: TRBV6-1
clone_size: -
cdr3_aa: CASSERTGEDRANYGYTF
cdr3_nt: TGTGCCAGCAGTGAAAGGACAGGGGAGGATCGGGCTAACTATGGCTACACCTTC

d_call: TRBD2
j_call: TRBJ2-5
v_call: TRBV10-2
clone_size: -
cdr3_aa: CASMGLAGDETQYF
cdr3_nt: TGCGCCAGCATGGGGCTAGCGGGAGATGAGACCCAGTACTTC

d_call: TRBD2
j_call: TRBJ2-3
v_call: TRBV29-1
clone_size: -
cdr3_aa: CSVAGGPGYKDTQYF
cdr3_nt: TGCAGCGTAGCGGGAGGGCCAGGCTATAAAGATACGCAGTATTTT

d_call: -
j_call: TRBJ2-3
v_call: TRBV18
clone_size: -
cdr3_aa: CASSYRGDTQYF
cdr3_nt: TGTGCCAGCTCCTACCGAGGAGATACGCAGTATTTT

d_call: -
j_call: TRBJ2-6
v_call: TRBV4-1
clone_size: -
cdr3_aa: CASSPEGAGANVLTF
cdr3_nt: TGCGCCAGCAGCCCCGAAGGTGCTGGGGCCAACGTCCTGACTTTC

d_call: -
j_call: TRBJ2-3
v_call: TRBV27
clone_size: -
cdr3_aa: CASSFKGTTDTQYF
cdr3_nt: TGTGCCAGCAGTTTTAAGGGTACCACAGATACGCAGTATTTT

d_call: TRBD1
j_call: TRBJ2-3
v_call: TRBV4-3
clone_size: -
cdr3_aa: CASSLTTGYKDTQYF
cdr3_nt: TGCGCCAGCAGCCTAACGACAGGGTATAAAGATACGCAGTATTTT

d_call: TRBD2
j_call: TRBJ2-1
v_call: TRBV18
clone_size: -
cdr3_aa: CASSLLAGDTYNEQFF
cdr3_nt: TGTGCCAGCTCACTCCTAGCGGGAGACACGTACAATGAGCAGTTCTTC

d_call: -
j_call: TRBJ2-3
v_call: TRBV6-6
clone_size: -
cdr3_aa: CASSYRDSTDTQYF
cdr3_nt: TGTGCCAGCAGTTACAGGGATAGCACAGATACGCAGTATTTT

d_call: TRBD1
j_call: TRBJ2-5
v_call: TRBV19
clone_size: -
cdr3_aa: CASSPRDRGLSETQYF
cdr3_nt: TGTGCCAGTAGTCCAAGGGACAGGGGGCTATCAGAGACCCAGTACTTC

d_call: TRBD1
j_call: TRBJ1-2
v_call: TRBV5-6
clone_size: -
cdr3_aa: CASSSLGTAYGYTF
cdr3_nt: TGTGCCAGCAGCTCTCTGGGGACAGCCTATGGCTACACCTTC

d_call: -
j_call: TRBJ2-6
v_call: TRBV5-1
clone_size: -
cdr3_aa: CASSPLTGANVLTF
cdr3_nt: TGCGCCAGCAGCCCGTTGACAGGGGCCAACGTCCTGACTTTC

d_call: -
j_call: TRBJ2-7
v_call: TRBV28
clone_size: once
cdr3_aa: CASMPSPYEQYF
cdr3_nt: TGTGCCAGCATGCCCAGCCCCTACGAGCAGTACTTC

d_call: -
j_call: TRBJ2-1
v_call: TRBV18
clone_size: -
cdr3_aa: CASSPPRGIYEQFF
cdr3_nt: TGTGCCAGCTCACCACCGAGGGGGATCTATGAGCAGTTCTTC

d_call: -
j_call: TRBJ1-2
v_call: TRBV2
clone_size: -
cdr3_aa: CASRVTGSEGYTF
cdr3_nt: TGTGCCAGCAGGGTGACAGGATCCGAGGGCTACACCTTC

d_call: TRBD1
j_call: TRBJ1-4
v_call: TRBV5-1
clone_size: -
cdr3_aa: CASAPGQAEPREKLFF
cdr3_nt: TGCGCCAGCGCGCCGGGACAGGCAGAACCACGTGAAAAACTGTTTTTT

d_call: TRBD2
j_call: TRBJ2-1
v_call: TRBV18
clone_size: -
cdr3_aa: CASSPPRFREAYNEQFF
cdr3_nt: TGTGCCAGCTCACCACCGAGGTTTCGGGAGGCCTACAATGAGCAGTTCTTC

d_call: TRBD1
j_call: TRBJ2-3
v_call: TRBV19
clone_size: -
cdr3_aa: CASSGGQGATDTQYF
cdr3_nt: TGTGCCAGTAGTGGGGGACAGGGGGCTACAGATACGCAGTATTTT

d_call: -
j_call: TRBJ1-1
v_call: TRBV5-1
clone_size: -
cdr3_aa: CASSLGSGGSEAFF
cdr3_nt: TGCGCCAGCAGCTTGGGGTCGGGGGGCTCTGAAGCTTTCTTT

d_call: -
j_call: TRBJ2-3
v_call: TRBV6-6
clone_size: -
cdr3_aa: CASSYSMFTDTQYF
cdr3_nt: TGTGCCAGCAGTTACTCGATGTTTACAGATACGCAGTATTTT

d_call: -
j_call: TRBJ2-7
v_call: TRBV6-1
clone_size: -
cdr3_aa: CASSEANNIYEQYF
cdr3_nt: TGTGCCAGCAGTGAAGCAAACAACATATACGAGCAGTACTTC

d_call: -
j_call: TRBJ2-7
v_call: TRBV14
clone_size: -
cdr3_aa: CASSHSYDSYEQYF
cdr3_nt: TGTGCCAGCAGCCATTCATATGACTCCTACGAGCAGTACTTC

d_call: -
j_call: TRBJ1-2
v_call: TRBV28
clone_size: once
cdr3_aa: CASSLWLSYGYTF
cdr3_nt: TGTGCCAGCAGTTTATGGCTGAGCTATGGCTACACCTTC

d_call: TRBD2
j_call: TRBJ2-7
v_call: TRBV5-4
clone_size: -
cdr3_aa: CASSLGKRLGRVGEQYF
cdr3_nt: TGTGCCAGCAGCTTGGGAAAAAGATTAGGGAGGGTCGGCGAGCAGTACTTC

d_call: TRBD1
j_call: TRBJ1-3
v_call: TRBV5-4
clone_size: -
cdr3_aa: CASSLDRGSGNTIYF
cdr3_nt: TGTGCCAGCAGCTTGGACAGGGGTTCTGGAAACACCATATATTTT

d_call: -
j_call: TRBJ2-5
v_call: TRBV7-6
clone_size: -
cdr3_aa: CASSLERETQYF
cdr3_nt: TGTGCCAGCAGCTTAGAGCGAGAGACCCAGTACTTC

d_call: -
j_call: TRBJ2-5
v_call: TRBV5-4
clone_size: -
cdr3_aa: CAARRGRAEETQYF
cdr3_nt: TGTGCCGCCCGCAGGGGGAGGGCCGAAGAGACCCAGTACTTC

d_call: -
j_call: TRBJ2-7
v_call: TRBV4-1
clone_size: -
cdr3_aa: CASSDPYEQYF
cdr3_nt: TGCGCCAGCAGTGACCCCTACGAGCAGTACTTC

d_call: TRBD1
j_call: TRBJ1-1
v_call: TRBV5-4
clone_size: -
cdr3_aa: CASSEQGAWYTEAFF
cdr3_nt: TGTGCCAGCAGCGAACAGGGGGCGTGGTACACTGAAGCTTTCTTT

d_call: TRBD2
j_call: TRBJ2-7
v_call: TRBV19
clone_size: -
cdr3_aa: CASSMDGTSSYEQYF
cdr3_nt: TGTGCCAGTAGTATGGACGGGACTAGCTCCTACGAGCAGTACTTC

d_call: -
j_call: TRBJ2-7
v_call: TRBV18
clone_size: -
cdr3_aa: CASSPLFPYEQYF
cdr3_nt: TGTGCCAGCTCACCACTTTTCCCCTACGAGCAGTACTTC

d_call: TRBD2
j_call: TRBJ2-7
v_call: TRBV6-5
clone_size: -
cdr3_aa: CASSPGLVSGEQYF
cdr3_nt: TGTGCCAGCAGCCCCGGACTAGTCTCGGGGGAGCAGTACTTC

d_call: -
j_call: TRBJ2-7
v_call: TRBV5-6
clone_size: -
cdr3_aa: CASSLAGGRAYEQYF
cdr3_nt: TGTGCCAGCAGCTTGGCCGGGGGAAGAGCCTACGAGCAGTACTTC

d_call: -
j_call: TRBJ1-5
v_call: TRBV6-5
clone_size: -
cdr3_aa: CASSYNGPNQPQHF
cdr3_nt: TGTGCCAGCTCTTACAACGGACCAAATCAGCCCCAGCATTTT

d_call: -
j_call: TRBJ2-7
v_call: TRBV20-1
clone_size: -
cdr3_aa: CSARAVGEQYF
cdr3_nt: TGCAGTGCTAGAGCCGTCGGCGAGCAGTACTTC

d_call: -
j_call: TRBJ2-3
v_call: TRBV21-1
clone_size: -
cdr3_aa: CASSKMGQGALTDTQYF
cdr3_nt: TGTGCCAGCAGCAAAATGGGACAGGGGGCCCTCACAGATACGCAGTATTTT

d_call: TRBD1
j_call: TRBJ1-3
v_call: TRBV6-6
clone_size: -
cdr3_aa: CASSYSGDRVYF
cdr3_nt: TGTGCCAGCAGTTACTCCGGGGACAGGGTATATTTT